The clone carrying this TCR beta chain was recorded a few times. Germline CDR1 SQVTM, CDR2 ANQGSEA. Trimming pared 5 bases from V and 4 bases from J, leaving 8 bases between. This CDR3 has 11 amino acids. Template switching supplied a universal primer site; unique molecular identifiers were carried on the cDNA. TCRdb reprocessed the 5' RACE reads with MiXCR, giving one entry per CDR3 protein. The sample has a few hundred thousand distinct CDR3 sequences, approximately 5.9% seen once. This sample was taken from a study of identical twins. The data were also submitted as part of a second study, on T cells expressing NK-cell markers. That paper notes: It was sorted CD3+CD56-NKG2C+, CD3+CD56+NKG2C- and CD3+CD56+NKG2C+ T cells that provided the TCR beta repertoires.

The sample was CD8+ T cells sorted from blood. The sequence was obtained from a young woman in good health. This chain joins TRBV29-1 and TRBJ1-2; D is undetermined. CDR3 DNA sequence: TGCAGCGTTCAGGAAAGCTATGGCTACACCTTC. Translation gives CSVQESYGYTF.